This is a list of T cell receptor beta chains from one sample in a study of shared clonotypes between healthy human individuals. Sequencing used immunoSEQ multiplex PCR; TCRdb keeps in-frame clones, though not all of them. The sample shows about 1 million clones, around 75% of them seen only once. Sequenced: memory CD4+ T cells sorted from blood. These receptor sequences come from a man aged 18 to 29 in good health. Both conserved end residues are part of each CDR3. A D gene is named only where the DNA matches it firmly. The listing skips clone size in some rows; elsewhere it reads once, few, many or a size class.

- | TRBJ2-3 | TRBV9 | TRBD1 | TGTGCCAGCAGCGTAGGTAGGGGACAGGAAACGCAGTATTTT | CASSVGRGQETQYF
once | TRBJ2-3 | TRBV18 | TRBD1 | TGTGCCAGCTCACGATACCCCGGGACAGGGGCTGATACGCAGTATTTT | CASSRYPGTGADTQYF
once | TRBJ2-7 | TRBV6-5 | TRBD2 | TGTGCCAGCAGTTACCGGACTAGCGGGACCTACGAGCAGTACTTC | CASSYRTSGTYEQYF
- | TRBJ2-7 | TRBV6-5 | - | TGTGCCAGCAGTTCGCCTATGGGCGAGCAGTACTTC | CASSSPMGEQYF
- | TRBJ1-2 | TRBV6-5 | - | TGTGCCGCCCGGCCCGCTGGCGGCTACACCTTC | CAARPAGGYTF
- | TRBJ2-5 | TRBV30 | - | TGTGCCTGGAGTGTACAGCAAGAGACCCAGTACTTC | CAWSVQQETQYF
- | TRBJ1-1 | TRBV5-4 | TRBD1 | TGTGCCAGCAGCGTGGGTGACAGGGTTGGGACTGAAGCTTTCTTT | CASSVGDRVGTEAFF
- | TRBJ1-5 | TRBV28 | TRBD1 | TGTGCCAGCAGTTCGGGACAGGCCAATCAGCCCCAGCATTTT | CASSSGQANQPQHF
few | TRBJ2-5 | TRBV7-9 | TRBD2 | TGTGCCAGCAGCTCGAGGACTAGCGGAGAGACCCAGTACTTC | CASSSRTSGETQYF
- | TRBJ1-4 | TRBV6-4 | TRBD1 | TGTGCCAGCAGTGCCGGGACAGGTTCTAATGAAAAACTGTTTTTT | CASSAGTGSNEKLFF
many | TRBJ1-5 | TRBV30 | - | TGTGCCTGGAGTGTATCCGGCAGCAATCAGCCCCAGCATTTT | CAWSVSGSNQPQHF
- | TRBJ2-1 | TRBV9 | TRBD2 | TGTGCCAGCACCCGACTAGCGGGAGGGCCAGGGGGGGGAAATGAGCAGTTCTTC | CASTRLAGGPGGGNEQFF
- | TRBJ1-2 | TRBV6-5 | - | TGTGCCAGCAGTTATAGTACAGCTAACTATGGCTACACCTTC | CASSYSTANYGYTF
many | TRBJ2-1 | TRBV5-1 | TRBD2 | TGCGCCAGCAGCTTGGGATCTGCGCTAGCGGGAGATGAGCAGTTCTTC | CASSLGSALAGDEQFF
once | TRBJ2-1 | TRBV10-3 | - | TGTGCCATCAGTGACACGTACAATGAGCAGTTCTTC | CAISDTYNEQFF
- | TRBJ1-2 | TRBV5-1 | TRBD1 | TGCGCCAGCAGCTCCTCCGTTGGGACAGGGGGAGGGGGCTACACCTTC | CASSSSVGTGGGGYTF
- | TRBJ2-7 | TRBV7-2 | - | TGTGCCAGCAGCTTGGGGTACTTTGACGAGCAGTACTTC | CASSLGYFDEQYF
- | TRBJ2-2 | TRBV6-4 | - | TGTGCCAGCAGTAAACAGTGGAACACCGGGGAGCTGTTTTTT | CASSKQWNTGELFF
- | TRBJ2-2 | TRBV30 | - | TGTGCCTGGAGGCAGGGGATGACCACCGGGGAGCTGTTTTTT | CAWRQGMTTGELFF
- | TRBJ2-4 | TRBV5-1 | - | TGCGCCAGCAGCCCGGACTCGTGGGGCAAAAACATTCAGTACTTC | CASSPDSWGKNIQYF
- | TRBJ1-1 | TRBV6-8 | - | TGTGCCCAGAGGTGGGACACTGAAGCTTTCTTT | CAQRWDTEAFF
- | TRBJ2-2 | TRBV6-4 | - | TGTGCCAGCAGTCCTACCCCGGGCACCGGGGAGCTGTTTTTT | CASSPTPGTGELFF